The 28 T cell receptor beta chains below all came from one sample that was sequenced in a study of blood T cell repertoires in COVID-19. Data came from immunoSEQ multiplex PCR; TCRdb stores just in-frame clones and leaves some out. This table has approximately 220,000 clones, 70% to 85% appearing once. The sample was PBMCs or T cells enriched from blood (not recorded which). These receptors came from a woman aged 40-49 years with acute COVID-19.

In the case of this clone: A read error may account for a junction end that differs from germline. This chain uses TRBV12-3 or TRBV12-4 with TRBJ1-2, with D possibly TRBD1 on 5 matching bases. CDR3 size: 11 residues. The CDR3 region has the DNA TGTGCCAGCAGTTTCCAGGGCCTCACCTTCTTC. Amino acids: CASSFQGLTFF.

This chain uses TRBV5-1 with TRBJ2-1; 10 nucleotides match TRBD2. Germline V gene sequence: CDR1 SGHRS, CDR2 YFSETQ. This CDR3 is built from 16 residues. Trimming cost V 4 bases and J 2 bases; bases outside gene matches: 6. CDR3 in DNA: TGCGCCAGCAGCATAGTAGCGGGAGGTACCTACAATGAGCAGTTCTTC. Its translation is CASSIVAGGTYNEQFF.

V is TRBV11-1 and J is TRBJ1-1, with D perhaps TRBD1 (5 bases). V shed 6 bases and J shed 1 base, with 12 bases lying between them. Germline CDR1 reads SGHAT; CDR2 reads FQDESV (reference sequence). The CDR3 loop spans 14 amino acids. As DNA, the CDR3 is TGTGCCAGCAGTCCGAGACAGAGGAACACTGAAGCTTTCTTT. Its translation is CASSPRQRNTEAFF.

The V call is TRBV11-3, the J call TRBJ1-3; 7 bases are a match to TRBD1. CDR3 length: 15 residues. CDR1 is SGHNT and CDR2 is YENEEA in the germline V gene. V trimming: 6 bases; J trimming: 0 bases; junction bases outside the gene matches: 5. The CDR3 DNA is TGTGCCAGCAGGATCGACAGGGTCTCTGGAAACACCATATATTTT. Protein product: CASRIDRVSGNTIYF.

The rearrangement links TRBV14 to TRBJ2-1; TRBD2 matches 8 bases. The ends lost 5 bases at V and 7 bases at J; junction bases unmatched: 16. The CDR3 totals 17 residues. Germline V CDR1 and CDR2: SGHDN, FVKESK. CDR3 region: CASSAILGSGRGNEQFF. For the CDR3, the DNA is TGTGCCAGCAGCGCCATCCTTGGGAGCGGGAGAGGTAATGAGCAGTTCTTC.

This clone was found a few times. This chain joins TRBV18 and TRBJ2-3; perhaps TRBD2 as D (6 bases). With 2 bases removed from V and 7 bases from J, the gap between germline ends came to 13 bases. The CDR3 sequence is 14 residues long. Germline V gives CDR1 KGHSH, CDR2 LQKENI. CDR3 region: CASSPGGRAYTQYF. The CDR3 bases are TGTGCCAGCTCACCAGGGGGGAGAGCGTATACGCAGTATTTT.

The J gene is TRBJ2-7, the V gene TRBV29-1; 9 positions match TRBD1. The J segment lost 5 bases and the V segment lost 7 bases, leaving 12 bases of the junction unmatched. The germline CDR1 and CDR2 sequences are SQVTM and ANQGSEA. The CDR3 length is 14 residues. DNA of the CDR3: TGCAGCGCCGCAGCCGGGACAGGGATCGACGAGCAGTACTTC. Translation: CSAAAGTGIDEQYF.

This rearrangement joins TRBV4-1 to TRBJ2-7, with a weak D call TRBD1 (5 bases). V gave up 2 bases and J gave up 0 bases, with 11 bases separating them. The CDR3 contains 15 residues. Germline V lookup: CDR1 MGHRA, CDR2 YSYEKL. CDR3 in amino acids: CASSQRLGPSYEQYF. CDR3 sequence (DNA): TGCGCCAGCAGCCAACGGTTGGGGCCCTCCTACGAGCAGTACTTC.

The CDR3 loop is CASSPDSGTGVGYTF. CDR3 nucleotide sequence: TGTGCCAGCAGCCCCGATTCCGGGACAGGGGTTGGCTACACCTTC. V and J are TRBV9 and TRBJ1-2; 10 positions agree with TRBD1. This CDR3 has 15 residues. V lost 4 bases to trimming and J lost 7 bases; unmatched junction nucleotides: 10. CDR1 SGDLS and CDR2 YYNGEE come from the germline V gene.

This clone was detected once. This chain uses TRBV5-6 with TRBJ1-6; 10 nucleotides align to TRBD1. Germline V gives CDR1 SGHDT, CDR2 YYEEEE. Germline trimming cut 2 bases from V and 5 bases from J; bases unmatched to any gene: 4. This CDR3 contains 16 residues. CDR3 coding DNA: TGTGCCAGCAGCTTCCGGGACAGGGGTGATAATTCACCCCTCCACTTT. Translation: CASSFRDRGDNSPLHF.

The chain combines TRBV10-3 with TRBJ2-4; 9 nucleotides align to TRBD1. The V and J ends lost 6 bases and 9 bases, in that order; junction bases with no gene match: 6. The CDR3 totals 13 residues. In germline, CDR1 is ENHRY, CDR2 SYGVKD. In DNA, the CDR3 is TGTGCCATCAGCCGGGACAGGGAGGGCATTCAGTACTTC. Amino acids: CAISRDREGIQYF.

This clone is a singleton in its sample. The genes are TRBV14 and TRBJ1-2, with 7 bases aligning to TRBD1. This CDR3 is built from 15 residues. Germline V gene lookup returns CDR1 SGHDN and CDR2 FVKESK. J was trimmed by 5 bases and V by 4 bases; bases with no gene match: 10. CDR3 loop: CASSRTGTEAYGYTF. CDR3 DNA: TGTGCCAGCAGCCGTACCGGGACAGAGGCTTATGGCTACACCTTC.

The V gene is TRBV7-8, the J gene TRBJ1-1; D call uncertain. Per germline, CDR1 SGHVS and CDR2 FQNEAQ. The CDR3 contains 14 residues. Trimming removed 5 bases at V and 6 bases at J, with 16 bases between. DNA of the CDR3: TGTGCCAGCAGCCCGACGGAGACCTACTCTGAAGCTTTCTTT. Amino acids: CASSPTETYSEAFF.

The chain is built from TRBV14 and TRBJ2-1, with TRBD2 identical over 9 bases. After removal of 0 bases from V and 6 bases from J, the junction contained 15 bases not matched to a gene. The CDR3 is 19 amino acids. The germline CDR1 and CDR2 sequences are SGHDN and FVKESK. The CDR3 sequence is CASSQDLSGGGGTFNEQFF. The CDR3 DNA reads as TGTGCCAGCAGCCAAGATCTTTCCGGCGGGGGGGGGACTTTCAATGAGCAGTTCTTC.

This clone was seen a single time. The genes are TRBV5-4 and TRBJ2-5; D is undetermined. The CDR3 totals 14 residues. Between the trimmed V and J ends, which lost 0 bases and 1 base, there was a span of 7 bases. The germline CDR1 and CDR2 sequences are SGHNT and YYREEE (reference sequence). The DNA for the CDR3 is TGTGCCAGCAGCTTGGCCAACGGCCAAGAGACCCAGTACTTC. It codes for CASSLANGQETQYF.

The chain uses TRBV27 and TRBJ1-6; D is unresolved. The CDR3 runs to 17 residues. Germline assignment: CDR1 MNHEY and CDR2 SMNVEV (reference sequence). V dropped 5 bases and J dropped 2 bases, with 16 bases sitting between them. CDR3 sequence (DNA): TGTGCCAGCAGTCCCGTACTAGGGAGTACCTATAATTCACCCCTCCACTTT. Its translation is CASSPVLGSTYNSPLHF.

This chain joins TRBV28 and TRBJ1-5; TRBD1 is a possible D gene (5 bases). Germline values: CDR1 MDHEN, CDR2 SYDVKM. This CDR3 region has 19 residues. V was clipped by 1 base and J by 4 bases, with 23 bases between them. This CDR3 reads CASSLFWVAGTGKNQPQHF. DNA of the CDR3: TGTGCCAGCAGTTTATTTTGGGTTGCGGGGACCGGAAAAAATCAGCCCCAGCATTTT.

The V call is TRBV6-5, the J call TRBJ2-1; 7 bases align to TRBD1. V was pared by 6 bases and J by 5 bases, with 7 bases of the junction left unmatched. CDR1 is MNHEY and CDR2 is SVGAGI in the germline V gene. This CDR3 contains 14 residues. The CDR3 spells CASRRAGGHNEQFF. The CDR3 DNA reads TGTGCCAGCAGACGGGCAGGGGGTCACAATGAGCAGTTCTTC.

Concerning this clone: Within the sample, other DNA sequences also encode this same CDR3. CDR3 residues: CAWSVQGQPQHF. The CDR3 region has the DNA TGTGCCTGGAGTGTACAGGGGCAGCCCCAGCATTTT. The V call is TRBV30, the J call TRBJ1-5, with TRBD1 matching over 7 bases. J gave up 7 bases and V 0 bases, and 0 bases lay outside the gene matches. The germline CDR1 and CDR2 sequences are GTSNPN and SVGIG (reference sequence). The CDR3 sequence is 12 residues long.

V gene TRBV14 combines with J gene TRBJ2-2, with TRBD2 matching over 14 bases. CDR3 length equals 19 residues. Germline CDR1 reads SGHDN; CDR2 reads FVKESK. The ends lost 3 bases at V and 5 bases at J; junction bases unmatched: 11. CDR3 bases: TGTGCCAGCAGCCATCTCTTTGGACTAGCGGGAGGAGGAACCGGGGAGCTGTTTTTT. It yields the protein CASSHLFGLAGGGTGELFF.

The gene calls are TRBV29-1 and TRBJ2-2; 9 bases are shared with TRBD1. The CDR3 consists of 13 residues. The germline CDR1 and CDR2 sequences are SQVTM and ANQGSEA. The CDR3 is CTARDRAAGELFF. CDR3 bases: TGCACCGCTAGGGACAGGGCAGCCGGGGAGCTGTTTTTT.

The V and J genes are TRBV5-1 and TRBJ2-7, with D hard to call. CDR1 and CDR2 (germline): SGHRS, YFSETQ. V was shortened by 5 bases and J by 2 bases, with 8 bases between the two germline ends. This CDR3 has 12 residues. CDR3 nucleotide sequence: TGCGCCAGCAGTCCCAACACCTACGAGCAGTACTTC. It codes for CASSPNTYEQYF. Complete variable domain (other parts from reference TRBV5-1 and TRBJ2-7): KAGVTQTPRYLIKTRGQQVTLSCSPISGHRSVSWYQQTPGQGLQFLFEYFSETQRNKGNFPGRFSGRQFSNSRSEMNVSTLELGDSALYLCASSPNTYEQYFGPGTRLTVT.

The chain combines TRBV7-9 with TRBJ1-5; weak D call: TRBD1 (5 bases). V gave up 6 bases and J gave up 9 bases, with 18 bases separating them. This CDR3 spans 14 amino acids. CDR1 and CDR2 from the germline V gene are SEHNR and FQNEAQ (reference sequence). The CDR3 DNA reads as TGTGCCAGCAGAATAAACTCCAGGGATCTGCCCCAGCATTTT. Translating it yields CASRINSRDLPQHF.

The rearrangement uses TRBV7-3 and TRBJ2-3, with D possibly being TRBD2 (6 bases). The germline gives CDR1 SGHTA, CDR2 FQGTGA. The CDR3 contains 19 residues. Trimming took 5 bases from V and 2 from J, leaving 26 bases between them. The CDR3 DNA sequence: TGTGCCAGCAGCCAGACTAGTGGGAGCCTTCCGCGCCCCACAGATACGCAGTATTTT. This gives the protein CASSQTSGSLPRPTDTQYF.

The J gene is TRBJ1-1, the V gene TRBV19; perhaps TRBD1 as D (5 bases). This CDR3 is 13 amino acids long. Per the germline V gene, CDR1 is LNHDA and CDR2 is SQIVND (reference sequence). Trimming stripped 5 bases from V and 1 base from J, with 8 bases between. CDR3 nucleotides: TGTGCCAGTAGTGTCGGGGGGAACACTGAAGCTTTCTTT. Its protein is CASSVGGNTEAFF.

The genes are TRBV2 and TRBJ1-2; perhaps TRBD1 as D (5 bases). This CDR3 is 12 amino acids long. Trimming pared 3 bases from V and 5 bases from J, leaving 7 bases between. Per germline, CDR1 SNHLY and CDR2 FYNNEI. The CDR3 reads CASSEGGYGYTF. As DNA, the CDR3 is TGTGCCAGCAGTGAGGGGGGATATGGCTACACCTTC. Looking up the rest from reference TRBV2 and TRBJ1-2 gives the full variable domain: EPEVTQTPSHQVTQMGQEVILRCVPISNHLYFYWYRQILGQKVEFLVSFYNNEISEKSEIFDDQFSVERPDGSNFTLKIRSTKLEDSAMYFCASSEGGYGYTFGSGTRLTVV.

The J gene is TRBJ1-1, the V gene TRBV5-1, with 8 positions matching TRBD1. J lost 1 base, V lost 9 bases, and 8 bases had no gene match. The CDR3 is 14 residues long. Germline loops: CDR1 SGHRS, CDR2 YFSETQ. CDR3 DNA: TGCGCCACCCGGACAGGGAACTGGAACACTGAAGCTTTCTTT. Encoded protein: CATRTGNWNTEAFF.

Concerning this clone itself: The sample holds other DNA sequences that translate to the same CDR3. The CDR3 sequence is CASSLGQGANQPQHF. The CDR3 DNA reads as TGCGCCAGCAGCTTGGGACAGGGGGCGAATCAGCCCCAGCATTTT. The chain is built from TRBV5-1 and TRBJ1-5, with 10 nucleotides matching TRBD1. J lost 4 bases, V lost 0 bases, and 1 base had no gene match. Per germline, CDR1 SGHRS and CDR2 YFSETQ. CDR3 size: 15 residues.